This T cell receptor (beta chain) appears in the sequencing data of a study of T cell repertoires in cytomegalovirus infection. Study information: It was the public TCR beta signatures that indicated both CMV infection and matching HLA type. Study outcomes and limitations: CMV carriers having the relevant HLA were flagged by cumulative public TCR beta family frequency. HLA-C-restricted CMV clonotypes gave the most frequent clonotype in two of eight donors.

Trimming shortened V by 7 bases and J by 7 bases, and 14 bases separated the two germline ends. The CDR3 runs 14 residues. The germline V gene encodes CDR1 SGHTA and CDR2 FQGNSA. A word on this clonotype: Its antigen remains unknown.

TCRdb fed the reads into MiXCR, producing one record per CDR3 protein. The table shows 740,000 or so distinct CDR3 sequences, with 35% occurring only once. Input material: PBMCs. The TCR comes from a human donor in good health (CMV status not recorded). Some clones in this sample may be carry-over from other donors' samples. J is TRBJ1-6 and V is TRBV7-2; D call uncertain. The DNA of the CDR3 is TGTGCCAGCACCTCGACTGCCGGGAATTCACCCCTCCACTTT. Translation gives CASTSTAGNSPLHF.